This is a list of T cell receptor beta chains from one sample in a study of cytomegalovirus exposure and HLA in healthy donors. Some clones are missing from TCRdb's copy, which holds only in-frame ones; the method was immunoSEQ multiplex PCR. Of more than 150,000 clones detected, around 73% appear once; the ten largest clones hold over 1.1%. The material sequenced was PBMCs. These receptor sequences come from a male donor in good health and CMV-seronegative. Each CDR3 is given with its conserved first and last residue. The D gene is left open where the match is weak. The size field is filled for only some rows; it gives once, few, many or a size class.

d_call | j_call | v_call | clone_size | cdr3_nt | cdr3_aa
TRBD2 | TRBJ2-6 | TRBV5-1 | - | TGCGCCAGCAGCTTCGGGGGGACTGGGGCCAACGTCCTGACTTTC | CASSFGGTGANVLTF
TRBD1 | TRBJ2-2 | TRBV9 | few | TGTGCCAGCAGCCCCCCAGGGGGCCGTAGCACCGGGGAGCTGTTTTTT | CASSPPGGRSTGELFF
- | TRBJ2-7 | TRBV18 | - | TGTGCCAGCTCACCACAACACAGCTCCTACGAGCAGTACTTC | CASSPQHSSYEQYF
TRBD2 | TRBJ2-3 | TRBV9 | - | TGTGCCAGCAGCGTCCGGGAGGGCCACGCAGATACGCAGTATTTT | CASSVREGHADTQYF
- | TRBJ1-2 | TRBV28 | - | TGTGCCAGCGTCACGGGGGGCTTGTATGGCTACACCTTC | CASVTGGLYGYTF
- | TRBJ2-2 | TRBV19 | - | TGTGCCAGTAGTATCAGTCCCGGGGAGCTGTTTTTT | CASSISPGELFF
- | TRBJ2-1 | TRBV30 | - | TGTGCCTGGGGACAAGGGAATGAGCAGTTCTTC | CAWGQGNEQFF
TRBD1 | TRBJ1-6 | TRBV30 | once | TGTGCCTGGACGGGACAGGGTAATTCACCCCTCCACTTT | CAWTGQGNSPLHF
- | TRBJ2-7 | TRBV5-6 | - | TGTGCCAGCAGCCTTTTGAACCGACGGGGGTACGAGCAGTACTTC | CASSLLNRRGYEQYF
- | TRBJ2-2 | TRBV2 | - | TGTGCCAGCAGTCCGGTGGCAGGGGTGGGGACCGGGGAGCTGTTTTTT | CASSPVAGVGTGELFF
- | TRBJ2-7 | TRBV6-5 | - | TGTGCCAGCAGTTACTCGGGGACGGGACATTCCGAGCAGTACTTC | CASSYSGTGHSEQYF
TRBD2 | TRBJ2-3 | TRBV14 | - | TGTGCCAGCAGCCAAGTAGGGGCGCTAGCGGGAGTTACAGATACGCAGTATTTT | CASSQVGALAGVTDTQYF
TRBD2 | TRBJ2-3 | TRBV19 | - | TGTGCCAGTACTTACGGGGGGACAGATACGCAGTATTTT | CASTYGGTDTQYF
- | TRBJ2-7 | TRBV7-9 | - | TGTGCCAGCAGCGGAGGGGGCGAGCAGTACTTC | CASSGGGEQYF
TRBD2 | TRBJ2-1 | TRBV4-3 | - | TGCGCCAGCAGCCAAGTTGGACTAGCAGGTGAGCAGTTCTTC | CASSQVGLAGEQFF
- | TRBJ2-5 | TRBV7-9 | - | TGTGCCAGCAGCTTGGCAGGGCGGGAGACCCAGTACTTC | CASSLAGRETQYF
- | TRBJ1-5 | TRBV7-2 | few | TGTGCCAGCAGCTTAGGCGGGGCCCGCAATCAGCCCCAGCATTTT | CASSLGGARNQPQHF
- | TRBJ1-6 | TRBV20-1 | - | TGCAGTGCTAGCCTAAATGGCCTCCACTTT | CSASLNGLHF
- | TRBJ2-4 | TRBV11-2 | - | TGTGCCAGCAGCGTCCGGGCAGGGAACATTCAGTACTTC | CASSVRAGNIQYF
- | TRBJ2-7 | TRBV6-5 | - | TGTGCCAGCAGAGCCCGGACTAAAAGCTCCTACGAGCAGTACTTC | CASRARTKSSYEQYF
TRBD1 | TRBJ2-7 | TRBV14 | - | TGTGCCAGCAGCCAAGGGACAGGGGGCATCGAGCAGTACTTC | CASSQGTGGIEQYF
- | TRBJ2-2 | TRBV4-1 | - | TGCGCCAGCAGCCATGCCCGAGACACCGGGGAGCTGTTTTTT | CASSHARDTGELFF
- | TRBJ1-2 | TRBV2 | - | TGTGCCAGCAACATCGACGGACAGATAGCTAACTATGGCTACACCTTC | CASNIDGQIANYGYTF
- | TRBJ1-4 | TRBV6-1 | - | TGTGCCAGCAGTGAGTTCCGAGGGTTCGGTGAAAAACTGTTTTTT | CASSEFRGFGEKLFF
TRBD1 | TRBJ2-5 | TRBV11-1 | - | TGTGCCAGCAGCTTCGGGACAGAAGAGACCCAGTACTTC | CASSFGTEETQYF
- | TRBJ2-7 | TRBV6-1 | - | TGTGCCAGCAGCCGAGGGCCGGATACCTACGAGCAGTACTTC | CASSRGPDTYEQYF
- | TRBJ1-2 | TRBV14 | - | TGTGCCAGCAGCCAAGAGTTCACAGGGTGGGGCTACACCTTC | CASSQEFTGWGYTF
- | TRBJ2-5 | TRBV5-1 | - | TGCGCCAGCAGCCCCCCCTTAGGAGGCCAAGAGACCCAGTACTTC | CASSPPLGGQETQYF
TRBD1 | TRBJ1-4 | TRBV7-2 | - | TGTGCCAGCAGCTTAGCGGGACAGGGTTATGAAAAACTGTTTTTT | CASSLAGQGYEKLFF
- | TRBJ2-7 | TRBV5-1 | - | TGCGCCAGCAGCTTGGATGACAGATACGAGCAGTACTTC | CASSLDDRYEQYF
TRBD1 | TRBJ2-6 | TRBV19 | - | TGTGCCAGTAGTTCACAGGGGTCTGGGGCCAACGTCCTGACTTTC | CASSSQGSGANVLTF
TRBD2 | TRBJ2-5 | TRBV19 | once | TGTGCCAGTAGTACCCGACTAGCGGAAGAGACCCAGTACTTC | CASSTRLAEETQYF